These 23 T cell receptor beta chains share one sample of origin, sequenced in a study of T cell responses to AZD1222 COVID-19 vaccine. Clones were sequenced by immunoSEQ multiplex PCR, and TCRdb holds only the in-frame ones, with some missing. Counted here are some 100,000 clones, 80% to 95% occurring once; the ten biggest clones make up roughly 3.1%. The sample here was peripheral blood, taken 28 days after the second AZD1222 dose. Receptors originate from an adult who received the AZD1222 COVID-19 vaccine.

The chain couples TRBV14 to TRBJ2-1; D not certain. CDR3 length: 12 amino acids. CDR1 is SGHDN, CDR2 FVKESK, per germline. V was pared by 4 bases and J by 5 bases, with 6 bases between. CDR3 residues: CASSRINNEQFF. Written as DNA, the CDR3 is TGTGCCAGCAGCCGGATCAACAATGAGCAGTTCTTC.

The chain has TRBV5-6 and TRBJ2-4; 11 nucleotides match TRBD1. The CDR3 spans 14 residues. Germline V gives CDR1 SGHDT, CDR2 YYEEEE. The ends lost 4 bases at V and 4 bases at J; junction bases unmatched: 1. CDR3 sequence reads: CASSRDRGKNIQYF. In DNA, the CDR3 is TGTGCCAGCAGCCGGGACAGGGGGAAAAACATTCAGTACTTC.

This chain connects TRBV15 to TRBJ1-3; possible D gene TRBD1, 5 bases. The germline gives CDR1 LNHNV, CDR2 YYDKDF (reference sequence). V was clipped by 3 bases and J by 0 bases, with 12 bases between them. The CDR3 covers 16 residues. The CDR3 loop reads CATSRENRFSGNTIYF. The CDR3 nucleotides are TGTGCCACCAGCAGGGAAAACAGGTTCTCTGGAAACACCATATATTTT. Complete variable domain (other parts from reference TRBV15 and TRBJ1-3): DAMVIQNPRYQVTQFGKPVTLSCSQTLNHNVMYWYQQKSSQAPKLLFHYYDKDFNNEADTPDNFQSRRPNTSFCFLDIRSPGLGDTAMYLCATSRENRFSGNTIYFGEGSWLTVV.

This clone was detected a few times. CDR3 amino acids: CASSQGPANSYEQYF. DNA for the CDR3: TGTGCCAGCAGCCAAGGCCCAGCAAACTCCTACGAGCAGTACTTC. The V and J genes are TRBV3-1 (or the pseudogene TRBV3-2) and TRBJ2-7; no firm D call. This CDR3 is 15 amino acids long. Per the germline V gene, CDR1 is LGHDT and CDR2 is YNNKEL (reference sequence). V lost 1 base and J lost 0, with 10 bases in between.

V usage is TRBV5-4 and J usage is TRBJ1-6; the D is unclear. V was shortened by 4 bases and J by 5 bases, with 4 bases between the two germline ends. Per the germline V gene, CDR1 is SGHNT and CDR2 is YYREEE (reference sequence). The CDR3 totals 12 residues. For the CDR3, the DNA is TGTGCCAGCAGCGCAGATAATTCACCCCTCCACTTT. It encodes CASSADNSPLHF.

V gene TRBV7-8 combines with J gene TRBJ1-3; no clear D. The CDR3 totals 15 residues. In germline, CDR1 is SGHVS, CDR2 FQNEAQ. With 1 base removed from V and 0 bases from J, the gap between germline ends came to 7 bases. CDR3 nucleotides: TGTGCCAGCAGCTTAGGACACTCCTCTGGAAACACCATATATTTT. Amino acids: CASSLGHSSGNTIYF.

The chain is built from TRBV7-9 and TRBJ2-7; D is uncertain. The V gene's germline CDR1 is SEHNR and CDR2 FQNEAQ (reference sequence). The CDR3 extends over 12 amino acids. The V end lost 3 bases, the J end lost 3 bases, and 6 bases lay between the germline ends. CDR3 nucleotides: TGTGCCAGCAGCTTTGAGGTCTACGAGCAGTACTTC. Translated, it gives CASSFEVYEQYF.

This clone was detected a few times. The chain combines TRBV2 with TRBJ2-2, with 10 bases that match TRBD1. The CDR3 has 15 residues. Germline trimming cut 3 bases from V and 4 bases from J; bases unmatched to any gene: 2. Germline CDR1 and CDR2: SNHLY and FYNNEI. DNA of the CDR3: TGTGCCAGCAGTGACGGACAGGGGGGCACCGGGGAGCTGTTTTTT. Protein product: CASSDGQGGTGELFF.

The J gene is TRBJ2-4, the V gene TRBV15; 7 positions match TRBD1. CDR3 length: 17 residues. Trimming at V came to 3 bases and at J to 0 bases, leaving 8 bases not matched to a gene. Germline values: CDR1 LNHNV, CDR2 YYDKDF (reference sequence). The CDR3 spells CATSSPQGEIAKNIQYF. The CDR3, as DNA: TGTGCCACCAGCAGTCCCCAGGGGGAGATAGCCAAAAACATTCAGTACTTC.

This clone was observed once. The rearrangement uses TRBV30 and TRBJ1-4, with unresolved D. Per the germline V gene, CDR1 is GTSNPN and CDR2 is SVGIG (reference sequence). Trimming removed 7 bases from V and 8 bases from J, with 14 bases in between. This CDR3 region has 12 residues. As DNA, the CDR3 is TGTGCCTTCGTGGTTTTCGGGGAAAAACTGTTTTTT. Its translation: CAFVVFGEKLFF.

V and J are TRBV7-2 and TRBJ1-1, with a weak D call TRBD1 (6 bases). Germline lookup yields CDR1 SGHTA and CDR2 FQGNSA. Deletions cut 3 bases from V and 10 bases from J, with 15 bases between. The CDR3 totals 13 residues. CDR3 bases: TGTGCCAGCAGCTTTGACAGGCCTGCCGGAGCTTTCTTT. Its translation is CASSFDRPAGAFF.

This sequence joins TRBV9 and TRBJ2-5; weak D call: TRBD2 (5 bases). Trimming removed 10 bases from V and 0 bases from J, with 16 bases in between. Per the germline V gene, CDR1 is SGDLS and CDR2 is YYNGEE. This CDR3 has 14 amino acids. The CDR3 DNA follows: TGTGCCTCCGAACGGGGATCTAACCAAGAGACCCAGTACTTC. Amino acid sequence: CASERGSNQETQYF.

This chain connects TRBV28 to TRBJ1-4; the match to TRBD1 covers 11 bases. Trimming cost V 5 bases and J 0 bases; bases outside gene matches: 8. The CDR3 contains 18 residues. In germline, CDR1 is MDHEN, CDR2 SYDVKM. The CDR3 sequence is CASSPPGQGVATNEKLFF. CDR3 nucleotide sequence: TGTGCCAGCAGTCCCCCGGGACAGGGGGTCGCAACTAATGAAAAACTGTTTTTT.

This chain connects TRBV9 to TRBJ1-2, with 7 nucleotides matching TRBD1. This CDR3 is 15 amino acids long. The germline V gene has CDR1 SGDLS and CDR2 YYNGEE. Trimming removed 3 bases from V and 1 base from J; junction bases left unmatched: 6. In DNA form, the CDR3 reads TGTGCCAGCAGCGGGGGGACAGTCCTTAACTATGGCTACACCTTC. Translated: CASSGGTVLNYGYTF.

The DNA of the CDR3 is TGTGCCAGTAGTATCGGACAGGGCGGGAACACTGAAGCTTTCTTT. Its translation: CASSIGQGGNTEAFF. The gene calls are TRBV19 and TRBJ1-1; 8 positions agree with TRBD1. Germline V gene sequence: CDR1 LNHDA, CDR2 SQIVND (reference sequence). The CDR3 has 15 amino acids. The V segment lost 3 bases and the J segment 1 base; nucleotides outside the gene matches: 4.

The V gene is TRBV6-2 or TRBV6-3, the J gene TRBJ1-1; D is unclear. CDR3 length equals 15 residues. Germline-derived CDR1 and CDR2 are MNHEY and SVGEGT. V was clipped by 3 bases and J by 1 base, with 12 bases between them. CDR3 protein: CASSYPRIPNTEAFF. The CDR3 region has the DNA TGTGCCAGCAGTTATCCCCGGATCCCGAACACTGAAGCTTTCTTT.

The chain couples TRBV21-1 to TRBJ1-5; the table's D call of TRBD1 was not tested on the DNA. TRBV21-1 corresponds to a pseudogene. The CDR3 length is 16 residues. CDR3: CASSNPGTGGRQPQHF. The CDR3 DNA is TGTGCCAGCAGCAACCCCGGGACAGGGGGGCGTCAGCCCCAGCATTTT.

The chain has TRBV27 and TRBJ2-5, with 8 bases matching TRBD1. CDR1 MNHEY and CDR2 SMNVEV come from the germline V gene (reference sequence). This CDR3 contains 14 residues. Unmatched junction bases numbered 7, after V lost 6 bases and J lost 4 bases. Here the CDR3 DNA reads TGTGCCAGCAGAAGACAGGGGCCGGTAGAGACCCAGTACTTC. Translation gives CASRRQGPVETQYF.

CDR3 amino acids: CASSFPPRGTQYF. For the CDR3, the DNA is TGTGCCAGCAGCTTTCCCCCCCGGGGTACGCAGTATTTT. This chain connects TRBV11-1 to TRBJ2-3, with a tentative D call TRBD2 (5 bases). Per germline, CDR1 SGHAT and CDR2 FQDESV (reference sequence). This CDR3 has 13 residues. The V end lost 3 bases, the J end lost 8 bases, and 12 bases lay between the germline ends. Full variable domain (rest looked up from reference TRBV11-1 and TRBJ2-3): EAEVAQSPRYKITEKSQAVAFWCDPISGHATLYWYRQILGQGPELLVQFQDESVVDDSQLPKDRFSAERLKGVDSTLKIQPAELGDSAMYLCASSFPPRGTQYFGPGTRLTVL.

The chain couples TRBV5-1 to TRBJ1-1; 12 bases map to TRBD1. Germline loops: CDR1 SGHRS, CDR2 YFSETQ. This CDR3 is built from 20 residues. Trimming took 2 bases from V and 5 from J; bases not matched to a gene: 19. CDR3 sequence: CASSLRPPGQGARVDTEAFF. The CDR3 DNA reads as TGCGCCAGCAGCTTACGACCCCCGGGACAGGGGGCGCGGGTGGATACTGAAGCTTTCTTT.

The gene calls are TRBV2 and TRBJ1-6, with 9 nucleotides matching TRBD1. The V segment lost 6 bases and the J segment 7 bases; nucleotides outside the gene matches: 4. The CDR3 runs to 14 residues. The germline V gene has CDR1 SNHLY and CDR2 FYNNEI. This chain's CDR3 is CASRRGTGNSPLHF. The CDR3 region has the DNA TGTGCCAGCAGGCGCGGGACAGGGAATTCACCCCTCCACTTT. The full variable domain, rest sourced from reference TRBV2 and TRBJ1-6, is EPEVTQTPSHQVTQMGQEVILRCVPISNHLYFYWYRQILGQKVEFLVSFYNNEISEKSEIFDDQFSVERPDGSNFTLKIRSTKLEDSAMYFCASRRGTGNSPLHFGNGTRLTVT.

The chain is built from TRBV7-2 and TRBJ2-2, with a weak D call TRBD1 (6 bases). Per the germline V gene, CDR1 is SGHTA and CDR2 is FQGNSA. Trimming took off 4 bases at V and 4 bases at J, with 10 bases between the two ends. The length of the CDR3 is 14 residues. CDR3 in amino acids: CASSSDSITGELFF. The CDR3 DNA sequence: TGTGCCAGCAGCTCGGACAGTATCACCGGGGAGCTGTTTTTT.

The gene calls are TRBV7-9 and TRBJ1-2; D unresolved. CDR1 SEHNR and CDR2 FQNEAQ come from the germline V gene (reference sequence). The CDR3 extends over 13 amino acids. The germline V and J ends were trimmed by 8 bases and 5 bases, with 15 bases remaining between them. CDR3 DNA: TGTGCCAGCGGCGGGAGCCCCCTTTATGGCTACACCTTC. Translating it yields CASGGSPLYGYTF.